This T cell receptor (beta chain) was recorded in a study of T-cell reconstitution after alpha-beta-depleted transplantation in children. Using unique molecular identifiers, the investigators prepared the TCRbeta library. TCRdb used MiXCR to reprocess the PCR reads, holding one entry per CDR3 protein. This sample has approximately 350,000 distinct CDR3 sequences, with around a tenth found just once. V was clipped by 4 bases and J by 2 bases; unmatched bases: 5. The CDR3 covers 15 residues. The germline gives CDR1 LGHNA, CDR2 YSLEER. The sequences come from PBMCs from the stem cell graft donor, collected from the stem cell graft. The receptor's source is a human donor who donated a stem cell graft to a child with acute lymphoblastic leukemia. The chain couples TRBV4-3 to TRBJ2-5, with 9 bases fitting TRBD1. In DNA form, the CDR3 reads TGCGCCAGCAGCCGCGGGACAGGGTTTCAAGAGACCCAGTACTTC. It translates to CASSRGTGFQETQYF.